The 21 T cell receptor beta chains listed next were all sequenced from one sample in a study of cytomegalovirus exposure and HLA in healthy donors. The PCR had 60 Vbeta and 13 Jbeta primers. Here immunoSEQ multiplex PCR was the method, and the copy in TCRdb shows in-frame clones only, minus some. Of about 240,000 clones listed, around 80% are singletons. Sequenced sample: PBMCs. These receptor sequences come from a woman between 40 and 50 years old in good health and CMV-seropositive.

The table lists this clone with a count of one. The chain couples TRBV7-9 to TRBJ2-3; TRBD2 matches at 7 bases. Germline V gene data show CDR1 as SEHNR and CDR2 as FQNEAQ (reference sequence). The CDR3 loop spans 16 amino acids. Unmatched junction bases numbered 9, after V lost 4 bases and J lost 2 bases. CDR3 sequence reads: CASSSPGGRNTDTQYF. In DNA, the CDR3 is TGTGCCAGCAGCTCCCCGGGGGGACGGAACACAGATACGCAGTATTTT. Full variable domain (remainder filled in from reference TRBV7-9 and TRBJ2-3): DTGVSQNPRHKITKRGQNVTFRCDPISEHNRLYWYRQTLGQGPEFLTYFQNEAQLEKSRLLSDRFSAERPKGSFSTLEIQRTEQGDSAMYLCASSSPGGRNTDTQYFGPGTRLTVL.

The CDR3 DNA follows: TGTGCCAGCAGCCCACAGGGGTTGAGGGAGCTGTTTTTT. The encoded protein is CASSPQGLRELFF. The chain carries TRBV7-2 and TRBJ2-2; TRBD1 agrees at 7 bases. Germline CDR1 is SGHTA and CDR2 is FQGNSA. Trimming took 5 bases from V and 9 from J; bases not matched to a gene: 6. CDR3 size: 13 residues.

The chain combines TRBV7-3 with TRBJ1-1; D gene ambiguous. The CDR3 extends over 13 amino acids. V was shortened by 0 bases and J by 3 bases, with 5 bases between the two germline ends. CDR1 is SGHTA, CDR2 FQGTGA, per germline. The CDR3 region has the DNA TGTGCCAGCAGCTTAACCTTAGACACTGAAGCTTTCTTT. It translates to CASSLTLDTEAFF.

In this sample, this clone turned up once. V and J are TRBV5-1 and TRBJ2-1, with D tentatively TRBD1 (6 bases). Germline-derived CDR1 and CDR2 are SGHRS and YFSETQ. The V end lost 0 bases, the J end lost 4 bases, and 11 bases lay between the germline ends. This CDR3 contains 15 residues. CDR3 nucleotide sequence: TGCGCCAGCAGCTTGGGAGGACAGTCTTACAATGAGCAGTTCTTC. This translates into CASSLGGQSYNEQFF.

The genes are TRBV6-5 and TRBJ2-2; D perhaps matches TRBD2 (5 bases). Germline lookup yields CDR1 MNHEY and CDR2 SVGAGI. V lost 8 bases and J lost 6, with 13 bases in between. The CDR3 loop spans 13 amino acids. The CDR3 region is CASQRTAAGELFF. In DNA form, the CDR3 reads TGTGCCAGCCAACGCACAGCGGCCGGGGAGCTGTTTTTT.

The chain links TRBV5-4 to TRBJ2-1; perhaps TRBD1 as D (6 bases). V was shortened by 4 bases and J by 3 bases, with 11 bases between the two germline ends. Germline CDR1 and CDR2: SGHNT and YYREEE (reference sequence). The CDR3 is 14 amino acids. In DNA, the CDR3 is TGTGCCAGCAGCGAGGCACAGGGCTACAATGAGCAGTTCTTC. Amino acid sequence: CASSEAQGYNEQFF.

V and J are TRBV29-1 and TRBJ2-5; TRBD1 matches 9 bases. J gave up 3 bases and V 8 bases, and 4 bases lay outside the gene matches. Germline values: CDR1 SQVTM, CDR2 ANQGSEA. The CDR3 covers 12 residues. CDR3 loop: CSTRTGEETQYF. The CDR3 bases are TGCAGCACCAGGACAGGGGAAGAGACCCAGTACTTC.

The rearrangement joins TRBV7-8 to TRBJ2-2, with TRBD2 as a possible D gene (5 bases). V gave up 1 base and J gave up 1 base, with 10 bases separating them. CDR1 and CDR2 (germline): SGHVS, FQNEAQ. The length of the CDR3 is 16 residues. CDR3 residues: CASSLVSDLNTGELFF. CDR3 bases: TGTGCCAGCAGCTTAGTTAGCGACCTGAACACCGGGGAGCTGTTTTTT.

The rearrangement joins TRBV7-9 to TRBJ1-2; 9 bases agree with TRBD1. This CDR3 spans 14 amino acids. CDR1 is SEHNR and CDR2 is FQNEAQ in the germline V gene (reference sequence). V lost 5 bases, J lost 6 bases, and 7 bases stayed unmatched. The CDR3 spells CASSASGTGNGYTF. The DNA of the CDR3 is TGTGCCAGCAGCGCCTCCGGGACAGGGAATGGCTACACCTTC.

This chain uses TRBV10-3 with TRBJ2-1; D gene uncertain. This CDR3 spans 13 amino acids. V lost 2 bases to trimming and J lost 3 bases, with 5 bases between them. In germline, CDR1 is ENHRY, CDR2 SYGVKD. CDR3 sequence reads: CAISENYYNEQFF. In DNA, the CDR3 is TGTGCCATCAGTGAGAACTACTACAATGAGCAGTTCTTC.

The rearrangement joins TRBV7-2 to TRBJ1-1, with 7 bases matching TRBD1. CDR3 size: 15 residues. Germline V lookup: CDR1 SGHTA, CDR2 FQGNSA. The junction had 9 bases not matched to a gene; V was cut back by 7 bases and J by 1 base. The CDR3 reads CASNLFRGENTEAFF. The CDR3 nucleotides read TGTGCCAGCAACCTGTTCAGGGGGGAGAACACTGAAGCTTTCTTT.

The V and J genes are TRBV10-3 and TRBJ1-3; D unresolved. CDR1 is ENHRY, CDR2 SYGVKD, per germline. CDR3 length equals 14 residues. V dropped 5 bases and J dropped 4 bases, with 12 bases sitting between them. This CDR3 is CAISPAGGGNTIYF. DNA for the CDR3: TGTGCCATCAGTCCCGCAGGAGGGGGAAACACCATATATTTT.

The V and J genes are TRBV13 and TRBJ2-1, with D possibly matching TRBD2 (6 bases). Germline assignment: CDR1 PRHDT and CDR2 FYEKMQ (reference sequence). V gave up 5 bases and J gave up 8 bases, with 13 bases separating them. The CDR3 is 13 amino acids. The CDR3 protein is CASSTRLEDEQFF. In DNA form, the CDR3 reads TGTGCCAGCAGCACGAGACTAGAAGATGAGCAGTTCTTC.

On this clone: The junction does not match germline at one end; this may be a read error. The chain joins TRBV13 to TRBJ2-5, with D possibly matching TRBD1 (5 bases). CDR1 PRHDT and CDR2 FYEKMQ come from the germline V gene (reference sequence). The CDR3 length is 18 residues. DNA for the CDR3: TGTGCCAGCAGCCTAGGAGTCCAACTTCAGGGAAGGGTAGAGACCCAGTACTTC. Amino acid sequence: CASSLGVQLQGRVETQYF.

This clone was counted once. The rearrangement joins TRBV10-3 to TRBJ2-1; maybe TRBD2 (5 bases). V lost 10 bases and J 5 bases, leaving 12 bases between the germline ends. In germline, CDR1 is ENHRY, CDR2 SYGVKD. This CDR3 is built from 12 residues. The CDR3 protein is CATGLRDNEQFF. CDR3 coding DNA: TGTGCCACCGGACTTAGGGACAATGAGCAGTTCTTC.

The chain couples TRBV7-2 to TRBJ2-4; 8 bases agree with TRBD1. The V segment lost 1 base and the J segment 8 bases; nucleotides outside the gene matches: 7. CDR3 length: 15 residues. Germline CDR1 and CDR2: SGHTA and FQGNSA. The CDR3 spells CASSLGTGGLDIQYF. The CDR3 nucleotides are TGTGCCAGCAGCTTAGGCACAGGGGGTCTGGACATTCAGTACTTC.

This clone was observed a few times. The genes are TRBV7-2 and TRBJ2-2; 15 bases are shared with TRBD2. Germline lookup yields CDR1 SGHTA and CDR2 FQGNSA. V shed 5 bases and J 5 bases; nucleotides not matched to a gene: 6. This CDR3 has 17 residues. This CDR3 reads CASSRTSGGAGTGELFF. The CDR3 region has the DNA TGTGCCAGCAGCCGGACTAGCGGGGGGGCTGGGACCGGGGAGCTGTTTTTT.

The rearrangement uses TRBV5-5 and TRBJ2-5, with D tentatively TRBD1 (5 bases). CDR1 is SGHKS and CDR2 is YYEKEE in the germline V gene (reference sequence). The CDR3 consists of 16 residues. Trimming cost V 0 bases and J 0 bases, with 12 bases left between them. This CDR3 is CASSLEGVDNQETQYF. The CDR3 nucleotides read TGTGCCAGCAGCTTGGAAGGGGTGGACAACCAAGAGACCCAGTACTTC.

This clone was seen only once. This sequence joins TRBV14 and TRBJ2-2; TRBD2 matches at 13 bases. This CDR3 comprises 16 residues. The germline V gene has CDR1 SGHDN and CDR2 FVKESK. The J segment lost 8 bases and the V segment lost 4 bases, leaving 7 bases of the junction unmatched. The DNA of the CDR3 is TGTGCCAGCAGCCGTGGACTAGCGGGAGAGGGAGGGGAGCTGTTTTTT. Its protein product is CASSRGLAGEGGELFF.

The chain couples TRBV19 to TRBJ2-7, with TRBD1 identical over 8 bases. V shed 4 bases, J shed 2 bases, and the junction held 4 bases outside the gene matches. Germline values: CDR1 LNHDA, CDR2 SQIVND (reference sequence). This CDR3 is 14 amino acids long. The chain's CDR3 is CASSTGQGPYEQYF. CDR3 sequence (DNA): TGTGCCAGTAGTACAGGACAGGGCCCCTACGAGCAGTACTTC. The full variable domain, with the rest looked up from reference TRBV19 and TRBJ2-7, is DGGITQSPKYLFRKEGQNVTLSCEQNLNHDAMYWYRQDPGQGLRLIYYSQIVNDFQKGDIAEGYSVSREKKESFPLTVTSAQKNPTAFYLCASSTGQGPYEQYFGPGTRLTVT.

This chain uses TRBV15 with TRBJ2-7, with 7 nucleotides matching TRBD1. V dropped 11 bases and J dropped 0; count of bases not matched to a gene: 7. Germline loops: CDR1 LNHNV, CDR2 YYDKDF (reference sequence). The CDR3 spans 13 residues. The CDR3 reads CASSTGSSYEQYF. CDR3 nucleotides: TGTGCCTCCTCGACAGGGAGCTCCTACGAGCAGTACTTC.